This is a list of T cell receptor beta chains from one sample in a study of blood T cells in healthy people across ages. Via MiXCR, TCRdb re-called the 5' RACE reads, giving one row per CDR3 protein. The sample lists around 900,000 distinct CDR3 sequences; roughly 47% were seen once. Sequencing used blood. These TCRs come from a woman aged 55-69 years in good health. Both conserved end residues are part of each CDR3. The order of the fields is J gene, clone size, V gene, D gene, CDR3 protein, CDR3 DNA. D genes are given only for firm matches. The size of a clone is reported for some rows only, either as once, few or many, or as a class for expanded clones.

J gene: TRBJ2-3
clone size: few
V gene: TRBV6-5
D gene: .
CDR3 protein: CASRLTGTAMTDTQYF
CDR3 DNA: TGTGCCAGCAGATTAACCGGGACGGCAATGACAGATACGCAGTATTTT

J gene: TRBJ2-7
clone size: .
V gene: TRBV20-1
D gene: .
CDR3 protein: CSTVGGILSEQYF
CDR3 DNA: TGCAGCACAGTGGGGGGCATCCTATCCGAGCAGTACTTC

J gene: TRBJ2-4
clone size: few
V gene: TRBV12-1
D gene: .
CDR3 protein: CASSCDYSGRKNIQYF
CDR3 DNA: TGTGCCAGCAGCTGTGACTATAGCGGGAGGAAAAACATTCAGTACTTC

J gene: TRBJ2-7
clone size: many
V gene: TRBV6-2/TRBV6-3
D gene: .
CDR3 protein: CASSRVSYEQYF
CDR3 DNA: TGTGCCAGCAGTCGTGTCTCCTACGAGCAGTACTTC

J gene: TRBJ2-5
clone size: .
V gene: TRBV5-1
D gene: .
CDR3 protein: CASSIAPRETQYF
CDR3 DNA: TGCGCCAGCAGCATTGCCCCTAGAGAGACCCAGTACTTC

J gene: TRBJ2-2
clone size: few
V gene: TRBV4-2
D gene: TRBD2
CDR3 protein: CASSRIISGTGELFF
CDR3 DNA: TGTGCCAGCAGCCGTATAATTAGCGGGACTGGGGAGCTGTTTTTT

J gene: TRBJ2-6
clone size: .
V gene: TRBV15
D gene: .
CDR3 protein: CATSRARASGANVLTF
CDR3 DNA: TGTGCCACCAGCAGAGCGAGGGCATCTGGGGCCAACGTCCTGACTTTC

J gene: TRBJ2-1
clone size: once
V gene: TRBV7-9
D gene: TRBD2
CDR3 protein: CASRSASGSYNEQFF
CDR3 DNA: TGTGCCAGCCGCAGCGCGAGCGGGAGCTACAATGAGCAGTTCTTC

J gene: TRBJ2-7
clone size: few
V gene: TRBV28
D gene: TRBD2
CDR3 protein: CASSLWTSGRYEQYF
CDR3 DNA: TGTGCCAGCAGTTTATGGACTAGCGGGAGATACGAGCAGTACTTC

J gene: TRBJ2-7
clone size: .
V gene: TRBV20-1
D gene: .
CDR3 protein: CSASRRDEQYF
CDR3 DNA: TGCAGTGCTAGTCGTCGGGACGAGCAGTACTTC

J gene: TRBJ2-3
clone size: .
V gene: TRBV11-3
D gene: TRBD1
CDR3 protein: CASRPTGTDTRYF
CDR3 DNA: TGTGCCAGCAGACCTACAGGGACAGATACGCGGTATTTT

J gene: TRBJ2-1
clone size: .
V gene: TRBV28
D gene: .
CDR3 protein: CASRPGSSRLMYNEQFF
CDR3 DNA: TGTGCCAGCAGGCCAGGGTCCTCACGCCTTATGTACAATGAGCAGTTCTTC

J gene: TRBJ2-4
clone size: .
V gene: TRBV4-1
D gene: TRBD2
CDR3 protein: CASSQDGTTHLEQYF
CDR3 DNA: TGCGCCAGCAGCCAAGATGGGACTACCCACCTTGAGCAGTACTTC

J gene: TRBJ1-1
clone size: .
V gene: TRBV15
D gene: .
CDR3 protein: CATSRGGGREAFF
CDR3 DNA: TGTGCCACCAGCAGAGGGGGAGGGCGTGAAGCTTTCTTT

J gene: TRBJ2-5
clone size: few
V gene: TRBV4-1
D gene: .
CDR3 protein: CARSQDGEETQYF
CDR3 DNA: TGCGCCCGCAGCCAAGACGGGGAAGAGACCCAGTACTTC

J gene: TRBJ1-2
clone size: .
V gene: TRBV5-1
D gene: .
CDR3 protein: CASSFQGSGPYGYTF
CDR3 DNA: TGCGCCAGCAGCTTTCAGGGAAGCGGACCCTATGGCTACACCTTC

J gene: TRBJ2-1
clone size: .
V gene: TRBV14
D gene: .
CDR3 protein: CASSQVGRITRFF
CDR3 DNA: TGTGCCAGCAGCCAAGTTGGACGGATAACTCGGTTCTTC

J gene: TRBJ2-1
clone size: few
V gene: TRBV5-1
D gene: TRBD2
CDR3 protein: CASTGERGPNNEQFF
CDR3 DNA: TGCGCCAGCACTGGAGAGCGGGGGCCTAACAATGAGCAGTTCTTC

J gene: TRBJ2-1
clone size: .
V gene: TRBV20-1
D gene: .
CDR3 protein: CSARSGDRNNEQFF
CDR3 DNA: TGCAGTGCTAGATCGGGTGACAGAAACAATGAGCAGTTCTTC

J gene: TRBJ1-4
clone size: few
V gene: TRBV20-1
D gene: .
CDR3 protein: CSARDYGGPNEKLFF
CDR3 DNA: TGCAGTGCTAGAGATTATGGGGGGCCTAATGAAAAACTGTTTTTT

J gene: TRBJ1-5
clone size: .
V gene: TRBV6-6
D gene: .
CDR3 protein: CASSYSRGSDQPQHF
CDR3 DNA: TGTGCCAGCAGTTACTCGCGCGGCAGTGATCAGCCCCAGCATTTT

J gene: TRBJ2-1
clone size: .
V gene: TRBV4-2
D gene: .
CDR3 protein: CASSQEPNSYNEQFF
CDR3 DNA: TGTGCCAGCAGCCAAGAGCCAAACTCCTACAATGAGCAGTTCTTC

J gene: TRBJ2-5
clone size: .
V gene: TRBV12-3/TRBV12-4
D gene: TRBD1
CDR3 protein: CASSTGAAETQYF
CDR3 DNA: TGTGCCAGCAGTACAGGGGCGGCGGAGACCCAGTACTTC

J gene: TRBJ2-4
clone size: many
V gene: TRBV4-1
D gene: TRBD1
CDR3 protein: CASRRTGENIQYF
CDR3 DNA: TGCGCCAGCAGGAGGACAGGGGAAAACATTCAGTACTTC

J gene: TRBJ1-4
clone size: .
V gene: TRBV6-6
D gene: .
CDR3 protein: CASSQRTVATNEKLFF
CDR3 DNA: TGTGCCAGCAGTCAACGGACAGTTGCAACTAATGAAAAACTGTTTTTT

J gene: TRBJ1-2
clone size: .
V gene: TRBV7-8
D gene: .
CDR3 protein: CASSLAVSGYGYTF
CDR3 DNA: TGTGCCAGCAGCTTAGCGGTCTCAGGCTATGGCTACACCTTC

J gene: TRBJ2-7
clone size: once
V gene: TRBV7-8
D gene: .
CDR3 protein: CASSLLVPEQYF
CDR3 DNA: TGTGCCAGCAGCTTATTAGTTCCCGAGCAGTACTTC

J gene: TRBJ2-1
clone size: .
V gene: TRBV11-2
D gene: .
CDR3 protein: CASSLGMGAYNEQFF
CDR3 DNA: TGTGCCAGCAGCTTAGGTATGGGGGCCTACAATGAGCAGTTCTTC

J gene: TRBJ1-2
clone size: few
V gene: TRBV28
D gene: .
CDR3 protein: CASSHQGYTF
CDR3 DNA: TGTGCCAGCAGTCATCAAGGCTACACCTTC